These 5 T cell receptor beta chains share one sample of origin, sequenced in a study of blood T cell repertoires in COVID-19. Assay used: immunoSEQ multiplex PCR; TCRdb lists only in-frame clones, some missing. This table holds 45,000 to 65,000 clones, more than 90% found once. Material for sequencing was peripheral blood. The receptors derive from a man in his fifties or sixties with acute or convalescent COVID-19.

The genes are TRBV19 and TRBJ1-5, with a possible D match to TRBD1 (5 bases). The germline gives CDR1 LNHDA, CDR2 SQIVND (reference sequence). The CDR3 extends over 18 amino acids. Trimming removed 5 bases from V and 0 bases from J, with 20 bases in between. CDR3 DNA: TGTGCCAGTAGTTTGAGGCAGGGATCCGGGTTTAGCAATCAGCCCCAGCATTTT. Residues: CASSLRQGSGFSNQPQHF.

V is TRBV3-1 (or the pseudogene TRBV3-2) and J is TRBJ1-2; no reliable D call. The CDR3 runs to 12 residues. The V gene's germline CDR1 is LGHDT and CDR2 YNNKEL (reference sequence). Trimming left V 5 bases short and J 7 bases short, with 11 bases between. CDR3 loop: CASSSQLAGYTF. CDR3 sequence (DNA): TGTGCCAGCAGCTCACAGCTGGCTGGCTACACCTTC.

The chain links TRBV5-4 to TRBJ2-7; 11 bases map to TRBD1. The CDR3 consists of 15 residues. The germline CDR1 and CDR2 sequences are SGHNT and YYREEE (reference sequence). Trimming cost V 4 bases and J 3 bases; bases outside gene matches: 6. CDR3 in amino acids: CASSEDRGLFYEQYF. For the CDR3, the DNA is TGTGCCAGCAGCGAGGACAGGGGGCTCTTCTACGAGCAGTACTTC.

This clone has a single count. The chain employs TRBV5-8 and TRBJ2-7, with D possibly TRBD2 on 6 matching bases. The CDR3 is made up of 12 amino acids. V lost 2 bases to trimming and J lost 6 bases, with 9 bases between them. Germline V gives CDR1 SGHTS, CDR2 YDEGEE. DNA of the CDR3: TGTGCCAGCAGCTTCGCGGGAATCGAGCAGTACTTC. Translation gives CASSFAGIEQYF.

The chain carries TRBV5-1 and TRBJ2-1, with a possible D match to TRBD2 (5 bases). The ends were cut back, 0 bases at V and 4 bases at J, with 11 bases in the middle. The CDR3 loop spans 15 amino acids. CDR1 and CDR2 (germline): SGHRS, YFSETQ. CDR3 DNA sequence: TGCGCCAGCAGCTTGGCCCAGCGAGGGTACAATGAGCAGTTCTTC. Encoded protein: CASSLAQRGYNEQFF.